This entry concerns a single T cell receptor beta chain. CDR3 length: 12 residues. Germline CDR1 and CDR2: SGHRS and YFSETQ. Trimming left V 4 bases short and J 0 bases short, with 3 bases between. This specimen belongs to a study of blood T cell repertoires in COVID-19. Looking at the study overall: Sources were T cells, B-cell-depleted T cells, or PBMCs; the material itself was cDNA or gDNA.

Profiling relied on immunoSEQ multiplex PCR, and the TCRdb table lists in-frame clones only, not all of them. The sample comprises about 190,000 clones, approximately 81% of which are singletons, and about 20% rests with the top ten. V is TRBV5-1 and J is TRBJ2-3; D gene uncertain. The sequence was obtained from a human donor in a cohort sampled during active COVID-19. Sequenced material: peripheral blood. CDR3 nucleotides: TGCGCCAGCAGCCAGAGCACAGATACGCAGTATTTT. It encodes CASSQSTDTQYF. Full variable domain (rest looked up from reference TRBV5-1 and TRBJ2-3): KAGVTQTPRYLIKTRGQQVTLSCSPISGHRSVSWYQQTPGQGLQFLFEYFSETQRNKGNFPGRFSGRQFSNSRSEMNVSTLELGDSALYLCASSQSTDTQYFGPGTRLTVL.